This TCR beta chain was documented in a study of T cells after yellow fever vaccination. TCRdb fed the 5' RACE reads into MiXCR, producing one record per CDR3 protein. The sample holds hundreds of thousands of distinct CDR3 sequences, roughly 20% seen once. The source is a man aged 18 to 30 who received the YFV17D yellow fever vaccine. This specimen was PBMCs, taken before the yellow fever booster vaccination.

CDR3 DNA: TGTGCCAGCAGCTTATCCACTAGGACCGGGGAGCTGTTTTTT. It codes for CASSLSTRTGELFF. V and J are TRBV7-2 and TRBJ2-2; tentatively, D is TRBD2 (5 bases). The CDR3 runs to 14 residues. V lost 2 bases, J lost 5 bases, and 9 bases lay in between. The germline gives CDR1 SGHTA, CDR2 FQGNSA. The whole variable domain, filled in from reference TRBV7-2 and TRBJ2-2, reads GAGVSQSPSNKVTEKGKDVELRCDPISGHTALYWYRQSLGQGLEFLIYFQGNSAPDKSGLPSDRFSAERTGGSVSTLTIQRTQQEDSAVYLCASSLSTRTGELFFGEGSRLTVL.